These 19 T cell receptor beta chains share one sample of origin, sequenced in a study of shared clonotypes between healthy human individuals. Libraries were prepared by immunoSEQ multiplex PCR; TCRdb keeps only in-frame clonotypes and omits some of them. The repertoire holds around 1.1 million clones, with about 72% as singletons. The sample consisted of memory CD4+ T cells from PBMCs. Subset defined: CD45RA-negative fraction. All receptors derive from a man between 18 and 35 years old in good health. Some clones in this sample may be carry-over from other donors' samples.

The rearrangement joins TRBV18 to TRBJ1-2; D remains unclear. The V and J ends lost 6 bases and 5 bases respectively, with 13 bases between them. The germline V gene has CDR1 KGHSH and CDR2 LQKENI. The CDR3 totals 13 residues. The CDR3 region is CASSWEPGYGYTF. CDR3 bases: TGTGCCAGCTCCTGGGAGCCAGGATATGGCTACACCTTC.

The V call is TRBV7-8, the J call TRBJ1-2; D call uncertain. The V end was cut by 3 bases, the J end by 14 bases, with 22 bases between. CDR1 and CDR2 from the germline V gene are SGHVS and FQNEAQ. CDR3 size: 14 residues. Here the CDR3 reads CASSFARLGHERTF. The DNA for the CDR3 is TGTGCCAGCAGCTTTGCCCGCTTAGGTCACGAGAGGACCTTC.

The V call is TRBV5-1, the J call TRBJ2-5; D tentatively reads TRBD1 or TRBD2 (5 bases each). The CDR3 contains 11 residues. CDR1 SGHRS and CDR2 YFSETQ come from the germline V gene. Trimming cost V 6 bases and J 4 bases, with 7 bases left between them. The CDR3 sequence: CASTGRETQYF. The CDR3 coding sequence is TGCGCCAGCACAGGGAGAGAGACCCAGTACTTC.

The chain employs TRBV30 and TRBJ2-1; D is uncertain. The V and J ends lost 2 bases and 9 bases respectively, with 14 bases between them. Germline assignment: CDR1 GTSNPN and CDR2 SVGIG (reference sequence). The CDR3 is made up of 13 amino acids. The CDR3 DNA follows: TGTGCCTGGAGTACCCAAGTAGGTACTGAGCAGTTCTTC. This codes for CAWSTQVGTEQFF.

The chain uses TRBV25-1 and TRBJ2-3; D not resolved. Germline values: CDR1 MGHDK, CDR2 SYGVNS. The CDR3 runs 13 residues. V lost 7 bases to trimming and J lost 5 bases, with 13 bases between them. The CDR3, as DNA: TGTGCCAGCACCCCGGCGGCGGTAGATACGCAGTATTTT. Translating it yields CASTPAAVDTQYF.

The genes are TRBV5-1 and TRBJ2-7; D is unresolved. V was pared by 0 bases and J by 3 bases, with 10 bases between. Germline CDR1 reads SGHRS; CDR2 reads YFSETQ. CDR3 length: 14 amino acids. CDR3 in amino acids: CASSLGLAYYEQYF. Here the CDR3 DNA reads TGCGCCAGCAGCTTGGGACTGGCCTACTACGAGCAGTACTTC.

The V call is TRBV6-1, the J call TRBJ1-2, with D unresolved. Germline assignment: CDR1 MNHNS and CDR2 SASEGT. V was clipped by 3 bases and J by 5 bases, with 7 bases between them. CDR3 size: 12 residues. CDR3 sequence reads: CASSETAYGYTF. The CDR3 DNA follows: TGTGCCAGCAGTGAGACGGCATATGGCTACACCTTC.

This clone was found once. The chain combines TRBV7-9 with TRBJ2-1, with 7 nucleotides matching TRBD2. J gave up 9 bases and V 0 bases, and 11 bases lay outside the gene matches. Germline-derived CDR1 and CDR2 are SEHNR and FQNEAQ (reference sequence). The CDR3 contains 16 residues. DNA of the CDR3: TGTGCCAGCAGCTTAGCTGGGCGGACTAGAGCTAGTGAGCAGTTCTTC. It translates to CASSLAGRTRASEQFF.

The gene calls are TRBV5-4 and TRBJ2-2; 9 bases are shared with TRBD1. The germline CDR1 and CDR2 sequences are SGHNT and YYREEE (reference sequence). The CDR3 loop spans 16 amino acids. Germline trimming cut 0 bases from V and 7 bases from J; bases unmatched to any gene: 7. CDR3 region: CASSLAPGQGDGELFF. The CDR3 nucleotides read TGTGCCAGCAGCTTGGCCCCGGGACAGGGCGACGGGGAGCTGTTTTTT.

Note on this clone: The same CDR3 arises from other DNA sequences in this sample as well. This chain links TRBV2 with TRBJ2-5; 9 positions agree with TRBD2. CDR3 length: 14 residues. Germline values: CDR1 SNHLY, CDR2 FYNNEI. V trimming: 1 base; J trimming: 3 bases; junction bases outside the gene matches: 0. In DNA form, the CDR3 reads TGTGCCAGCAGTGAAGGACTAGCGGAAGAGACCCAGTACTTC. It translates to CASSEGLAEETQYF. The complete variable domain, with remaining parts taken from reference TRBV2 and TRBJ2-5, reads EPEVTQTPSHQVTQMGQEVILRCVPISNHLYFYWYRQILGQKVEFLVSFYNNEISEKSEIFDDQFSVERPDGSNFTLKIRSTKLEDSAMYFCASSEGLAEETQYFGPGTRLLVL.

On this clone itself: This may be a read error, as it is one base from a much larger clone. This sample includes further DNA sequences coding for the same CDR3. J is TRBJ2-7 and V is TRBV5-1; TRBD1 is a possible D gene (6 bases). Looked up from germline, CDR1 is SGHRS and CDR2 is YFSETQ. The CDR3 has 13 amino acids. V was shortened by 2 bases and J by 3 bases, with 9 bases between the two germline ends. Here the CDR3 reads CASSFIRGYEQYF. The DNA of the CDR3 is TGCGCCAGCAGCTTTATCAGGGGCTACGAGCAGTACTTC.

This clone occurred once. The V and J genes are TRBV28 and TRBJ1-1, with a possible D match to TRBD1 (5 bases). CDR3 length: 16 amino acids. CDR1 is MDHEN, CDR2 SYDVKM, per germline. V lost 5 bases, J lost 4 bases, and 20 bases lay in between. CDR3 sequence: CASSQSWAGRFTEAFF. CDR3 DNA: TGTGCCAGCAGTCAATCCTGGGCAGGGAGGTTCACTGAAGCTTTCTTT.

In this sample, this clone turned up once. The rearrangement links TRBV2 to TRBJ1-4; D is undetermined. The CDR3 extends over 15 amino acids. V was cut by 6 bases and J by 0 bases, with 11 bases left in between. Germline V gene data show CDR1 as SNHLY and CDR2 as FYNNEI. In DNA, the CDR3 is TGTGCCAGCAGCGTCCAGGAGACAACTAATGAAAAACTGTTTTTT. Translated: CASSVQETTNEKLFF.

To note about this clone: A far larger clone is off by one base, so a read error is likely. V usage is TRBV29-1 and J usage is TRBJ1-2; D not resolved. The V and J ends lost 5 bases and 7 bases respectively, with 2 bases between them. CDR3 length equals 8 residues. Germline V gives CDR1 SQVTM, CDR2 ANQGSEA. This CDR3 is CSVIGYTF. The CDR3 coding sequence is TGCAGCGTTATTGGCTACACCTTC.

The chain couples TRBV19 to TRBJ2-5; TRBD2 aligns across 9 bases. The CDR3 has 15 residues. V was clipped by 6 bases and J by 0 bases; unmatched bases: 5. The germline V gene has CDR1 LNHDA and CDR2 SQIVND (reference sequence). CDR3 residues: CASSIRLADQETQYF. CDR3 DNA: TGTGCCAGTAGCATAAGACTAGCGGACCAAGAGACCCAGTACTTC.

Only a few counts were recorded for this clone. The chain joins TRBV5-8 to TRBJ2-7; D not certain. CDR3 length: 15 residues. CDR1 and CDR2 from the germline V gene are SGHTS and YDEGEE. V was trimmed by 2 bases and J by 0 bases, leaving 12 bases between them. CDR3 nucleotide sequence: TGTGCCAGCAGCTTCGGCAGGTTGAGCTCCTACGAGCAGTACTTC. Protein product: CASSFGRLSSYEQYF.

This rearrangement joins TRBV7-2 to TRBJ1-5; D gene ambiguous. This CDR3 is 13 amino acids long. Trimming removed 5 bases from V and 5 bases from J, with 10 bases in between. CDR1 is SGHTA and CDR2 is FQGNSA in the germline V gene. CDR3 in amino acids: CASSSPWDQPQHF. In DNA, the CDR3 is TGTGCCAGCAGCAGTCCCTGGGATCAGCCCCAGCATTTT. Looking up the rest from reference TRBV7-2 and TRBJ1-5 gives the full variable domain: GAGVSQSPSNKVTEKGKDVELRCDPISGHTALYWYRQSLGQGLEFLIYFQGNSAPDKSGLPSDRFSAERTGGSVSTLTIQRTQQEDSAVYLCASSSPWDQPQHFGDGTRLSIL.

This sequence joins TRBV28 and TRBJ2-6, with D possibly being TRBD2 (6 bases). This CDR3 is 15 amino acids long. V dropped 5 bases and J dropped 4 bases, with 12 bases sitting between them. Germline V CDR1 and CDR2: MDHEN, SYDVKM. CDR3 coding DNA: TGTGCCAGCAGTGTAGCGGCCCCGGGGGCCAACGTCCTGACTTTC. Protein sequence: CASSVAAPGANVLTF.

The V gene is TRBV5-4, the J gene TRBJ2-1, with TRBD2 identical over 9 bases. CDR3 size: 15 residues. The germline V gene has CDR1 SGHNT and CDR2 YYREEE (reference sequence). V shed 4 bases and J 5 bases; nucleotides not matched to a gene: 7. The CDR3 reads CASSPTSGFDNEQFF. The CDR3 DNA sequence: TGTGCCAGCAGCCCTACTAGCGGGTTCGACAATGAGCAGTTCTTC.